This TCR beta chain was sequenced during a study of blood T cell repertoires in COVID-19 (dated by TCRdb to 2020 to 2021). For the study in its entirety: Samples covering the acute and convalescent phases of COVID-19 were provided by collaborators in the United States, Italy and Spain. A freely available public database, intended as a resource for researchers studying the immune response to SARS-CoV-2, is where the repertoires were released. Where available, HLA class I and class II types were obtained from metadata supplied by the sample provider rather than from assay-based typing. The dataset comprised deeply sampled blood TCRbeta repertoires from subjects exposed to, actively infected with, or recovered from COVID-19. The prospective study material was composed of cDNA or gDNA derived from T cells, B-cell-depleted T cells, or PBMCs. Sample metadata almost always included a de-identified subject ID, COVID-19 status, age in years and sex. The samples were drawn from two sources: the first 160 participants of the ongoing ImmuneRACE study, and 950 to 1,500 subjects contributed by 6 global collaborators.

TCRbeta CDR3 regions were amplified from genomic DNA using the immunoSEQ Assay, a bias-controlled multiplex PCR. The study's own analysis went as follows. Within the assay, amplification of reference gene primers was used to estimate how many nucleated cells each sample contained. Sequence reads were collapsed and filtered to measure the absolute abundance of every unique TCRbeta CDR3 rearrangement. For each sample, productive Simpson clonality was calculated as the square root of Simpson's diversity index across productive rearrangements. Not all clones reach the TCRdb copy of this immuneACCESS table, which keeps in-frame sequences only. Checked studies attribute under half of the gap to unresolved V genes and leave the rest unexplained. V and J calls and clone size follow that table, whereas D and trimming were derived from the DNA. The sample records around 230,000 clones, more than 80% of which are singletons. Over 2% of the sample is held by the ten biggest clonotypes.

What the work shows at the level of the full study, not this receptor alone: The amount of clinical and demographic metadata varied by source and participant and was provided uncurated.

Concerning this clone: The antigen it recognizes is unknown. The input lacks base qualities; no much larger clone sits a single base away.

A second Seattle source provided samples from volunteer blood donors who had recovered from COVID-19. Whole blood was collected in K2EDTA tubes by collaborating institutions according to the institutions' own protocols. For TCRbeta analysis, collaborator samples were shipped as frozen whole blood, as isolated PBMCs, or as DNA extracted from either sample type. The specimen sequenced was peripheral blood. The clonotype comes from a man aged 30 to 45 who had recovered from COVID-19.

The CDR3 amino acid sequence is: CASSQAFPGGGSPLHF. The nucleotide sequence reads TGTGCCAGCAGCCAAGCTTTCCCAGGGGGTGGGTCACCCCTCCACTTT. The rearrangement combines TRBV14 with TRBJ1-6; the central 7 bases match TRBD1. From the cysteine through the phenylalanine, the CDR3 covers 16 amino acids. This entry keeps only the CDR3 DNA: 48 bases, framed from base 1. Germline trimming amounts to 1 base on V and 10 bases on J, with 10 as the count of junction bases outside the gene matches. Taken from the germline V gene, the CDR1 and CDR2 loops are SGHDN and FVKESK.